The T cell receptor (beta chain) described here comes from a study of blood T cells in healthy people across ages. Next came a second PCR, run for about 6 to 12 cycles, which used a sample-barcoded 5' primer along with a J-beta primer mix. Every sample returned 2.5 million or more CDR3-containing paired-end reads. TCRdb processed the 5' RACE reads anew with MiXCR; each CDR3 protein has one entry. This table has around 900,000 distinct CDR3 sequences, 29% appearing once. This clonotype has ten or more counts. This CDR3 is built from 17 residues. Germline V gene sequence: CDR1 KGHDR, CDR2 SFDVKD. Trimming removed 3 bases at V and 0 bases at J, with 13 bases between.

This clonotype originated in an elderly woman in good health. Sequenced sample: blood. The V gene is TRBV24-1, the J gene TRBJ2-2; D is uncertain. In DNA, the CDR3 is TGTGCCACCAGTGATCCAACGGCTCCCTCGAACACCGGGGAGCTGTTTTTT. This gives the protein CATSDPTAPSNTGELFF.